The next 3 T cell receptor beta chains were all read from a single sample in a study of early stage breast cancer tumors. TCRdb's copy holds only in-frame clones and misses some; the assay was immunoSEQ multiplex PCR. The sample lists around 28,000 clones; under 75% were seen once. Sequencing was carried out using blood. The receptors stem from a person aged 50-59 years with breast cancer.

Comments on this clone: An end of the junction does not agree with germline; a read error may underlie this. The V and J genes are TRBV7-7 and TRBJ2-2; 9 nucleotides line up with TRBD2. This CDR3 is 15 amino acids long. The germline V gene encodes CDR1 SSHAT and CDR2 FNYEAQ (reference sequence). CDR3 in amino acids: CASSRSGRNTGELFF. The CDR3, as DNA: TGTGCTAGCAGCCGTAGCGGGAGGAACACCGGGGAGCTGTTTTTT.

DNA for the CDR3: TGTGCCAGCAGCTCACGGGAGGCCAAAGAGACCCAGTACTTC. Residues: CASSSREAKETQYF. The genes are TRBV7-6 and TRBJ2-5; TRBD2 aligns across 7 bases. This CDR3 is 14 amino acids long. The germline gives CDR1 SGHVS, CDR2 FNYEAQ. V trimming: 4 bases; J trimming: 3 bases; junction bases outside the gene matches: 5.

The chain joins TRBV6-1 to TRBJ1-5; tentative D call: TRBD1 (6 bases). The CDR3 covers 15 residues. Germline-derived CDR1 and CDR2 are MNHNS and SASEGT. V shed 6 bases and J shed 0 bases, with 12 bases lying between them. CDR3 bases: TGTGCCAGCAGGCCTCAGGGGTATAGCAATCAGCCCCAGCATTTT. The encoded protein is CASRPQGYSNQPQHF.